These T cell receptor beta chains were read from a single sample in a study of T cells in Graves' hyperthyroidism and ophthalmopathy. TCRdb re-derived calls from the multiplex PCR reads in MiXCR, one entry per CDR3 protein. Counted here are around 800,000 distinct CDR3 sequences, 38% occurring once; the ten biggest clones make up around 9.3%. The sequenced sample was blood. Source of these receptors: a man younger than 30 with Graves' hyperthyroidism. Each CDR3 is given with its conserved first and last residue.

V	J	CDR3
TRBV29-1	TRBJ1-5	CSVGSNQPQHF
TRBV20-1	TRBJ2-7	CSALGLTSYEQYF
TRBV12-3/TRBV12-4	TRBJ1-1	CASIGQGGNTEAFF
TRBV7-9	TRBJ2-3	CASSPGTALDTQYF
TRBV12-3/TRBV12-4	TRBJ1-5	CASSLMGQGSQPQHF
TRBV7-9	TRBJ1-2	CASTPAGSGYTF
TRBV12-3/TRBV12-4	TRBJ1-1	CASRNPSTEAFF
TRBV20-1	TRBJ2-5	CSASSGGWQETQYF
TRBV7-9	TRBJ2-7	CASSKASTYEQYF
TRBV28	TRBJ1-5	CASSPEDRGSQPQHF
TRBV20-1	TRBJ2-7	CSARDADSYEQYF
TRBV25-1	TRBJ2-7	CASSRQGAREQYF
TRBV19	TRBJ1-5	CASSPGTRDQPQHF
TRBV29-1	TRBJ1-2	CSVEGLGGQIYGYTF
TRBV19	TRBJ1-1	CTSSGGQGPRGTEAFF
TRBV19	TRBJ2-7	CASSMAYSYEQYF
TRBV2	TRBJ2-5	CARRESWETQYF
TRBV7-2	TRBJ2-2	CASTFPRGSAHAGELFF
TRBV4-1	TRBJ2-5	CASSIGRGGQETQYF
TRBV6-5	TRBJ1-5	CASRRTGVDQPQHF
TRBV19	TRBJ1-1	CASSIGRGQGSTRGTEAFF
TRBV6-5	TRBJ1-4	CASSHTRNEKLFF
TRBV25-1	TRBJ2-7	CASSESRLPYEQYF
TRBV4-1	TRBJ2-3	CASSQEGGSGDADTQYF
TRBV19	TRBJ1-1	CATAPGVSFEAFF
TRBV6-1	TRBJ1-2	CASSELISMWGYTF
TRBV15	TRBJ2-7	CATSRDQTSGRYEQYF
TRBV15	TRBJ2-2	CATSRKVVTGELFF
TRBV10-1	TRBJ1-5	CASSEVPLDQPQHF
TRBV12-3/TRBV12-4	TRBJ2-2	CASSLLNTGELFF
TRBV4-1	TRBJ2-5	CASSQDRGETQYF
TRBV15	TRBJ1-2	CATSRVRPTGNYGYTF
TRBV5-1	TRBJ1-4	CASSPKGQDEKLFF
TRBV4-2	TRBJ2-6	CASRPDGGSGANVLTF
TRBV20-1	TRBJ2-7	CSAREWRRGGFEQYF